Listed below are T cell receptor beta chains from one sample, sequenced in a study of CD8 T cells in ankylosing spondylitis. TCRdb used MiXCR to reprocess the 5' RACE reads, holding one entry per CDR3 protein. The table records a few hundred thousand distinct CDR3 sequences, about 18% of them present only once. Sequencing was performed on blood, either unsorted or a sorted T cell fraction (not recorded which). The receptors come from a male donor with ankylosing spondylitis. CDR3s leave out the opening cysteine and the closing phenylalanine or tryptophan. For some rows the clone size is stated as once, few or many, or as a class when expanded; others skip it.

size | V | CDR3
- | TRBV2 | ASTQTGPEYYNEQF
- | TRBV12-3/TRBV12-4 | ASSWDSVPPDTQY
few | TRBV28 | ASSYLMGRINEKLF
few | TRBV12-3/TRBV12-4 | ASSPAPPREQF
few | TRBV27 | ASSWDGRILSNTGELF
- | TRBV4-1 | ASSQFPTGGQNEQF
few | TRBV6-5 | ASSYFLTGTDTQY
- | TRBV2 | ASRPDNNEQF
- | TRBV5-6 | ASSLPIGGASTDTQY
- | TRBV29-1 | SVPQPGEDTQY
- | TRBV12-3/TRBV12-4 | ASRKTGGYYEQY
- | TRBV4-1 | ASSQDRGGARETQY
few | TRBV6-5 | ASSYSKAGGFYGYT
many | TRBV12-3/TRBV12-4 | ASRPHQGGGRPGELF
few | TRBV9 | ASSVSGPLEQETQY
few | TRBV20-1 | SASHRLRYNEQF
- | TRBV25-1 | ASSEFGDLGETQY
- | TRBV5-1 | ASSLSGTLPGQIILIAQETQY
few | TRBV6-1 | ASSEDVTRKWYEQY
- | TRBV29-1 | SDTGKGYGYT
- | TRBV11-1 | ASSIYTGTSYEQY
- | TRBV9 | ASSVNAGTGAYNEQF
few | TRBV19 | ASSITSEAF
few | TRBV29-1 | SVEGLTENTEAF
- | TRBV29-1 | SVVVYEQF
- | TRBV5-1 | ASCIRGGPDNQPQH
- | TRBV19 | ASSIDRGLRKEQF
- | TRBV4-3 | ASSQDTSVYNEQF
- | TRBV15 | ATSTGTSKYEQY
- | TRBV12-3/TRBV12-4 | AGKGGINTGELF
- | TRBV9 | ASSQRQVSTDTQY
many | TRBV29-1 | SVVEATGGYT
few | TRBV20-1 | SARDFGFARDGSNQPQH
- | TRBV15 | ATSLTSGGMDTQY
few | TRBV5-1 | ASSYKPGQGAQDEQY
many | TRBV29-1 | SVTDSYEQY
few | TRBV29-1 | SVESGLTKNTDTQY
few | TRBV21-1 | ASSNWGRSADTQY
- | TRBV4-1 | ASSQAPGQDYEQY
few | TRBV19 | ASRGTSYGYT
- | TRBV5-1 | ASTLGGTGELF
many | TRBV4-1 | ASSQGGTHPLYEQY
few | TRBV11-3 | ASSLVGDMNTEAF
few | TRBV7-9 | ASTGTRSYNEQF
- | TRBV11-2 | ASSLMTLAADTQY
many | TRBV11-2 | ASSLAPAGPNTGELF
few | TRBV7-2 | ASSASTGAYGYT
- | TRBV9 | ASSVGDGGSNYEQY
- | TRBV10-2 | ASSEGAGMVTEAF
few | TRBV6-4 | ASSEGGGYGELF
few | TRBV20-1 | SVSGGSGRAADTQY
- | TRBV6-1 | ASSVVSGSQETQY
few | TRBV18 | ASSPERVIAYNEQF
- | TRBV7-9 | ASSLAETGLTNYGYT